The 20 T cell receptor beta chains listed next were all sequenced from one sample in a study of response to subunit inactivated influenza vaccine. TCRdb called the RT-PCR reads again in MiXCR, with one record for every CDR3 protein. The sample lists about 650,000 distinct CDR3 sequences, 15% to 17% occurring once. Sequenced here: PBMCs from blood, sampled about 11 days after vaccination. The source of these receptors is a man in his fifties who received an inactivated influenza vaccine.

The gene calls are TRBV20-1 and TRBJ2-5; 8 nucleotides match TRBD1. The CDR3 is 15 amino acids. With V trimmed by 2 bases and J by 5 bases, 10 bases remained unmatched. Germline CDR1 reads DFQATT; CDR2 reads SNEGSKA (reference sequence). Written as DNA, the CDR3 is TGCAGTGCTAGACCCGGACAGGGCGGCGGGGAGACCCAGTACTTC. The encoded protein is CSARPGQGGGETQYF.

This clonotype showed up many times. The chain carries TRBV6-2 or TRBV6-3 and TRBJ2-5, with TRBD1 matching over 8 bases. The germline gives CDR1 MNHEY, CDR2 SVGEGT. The J segment lost 2 bases and the V segment lost 4 bases, leaving 3 bases of the junction unmatched. This CDR3 region has 14 residues. The CDR3 region is CASSLDRVQETQYF. In DNA form, the CDR3 reads TGTGCCAGCAGTTTGGACAGGGTTCAAGAGACCCAGTACTTC.

The chain uses TRBV6-1 and TRBJ2-5; no reliable D call. V gave up 4 bases and J gave up 3 bases, with 6 bases separating them. This CDR3 is built from 12 residues. Germline CDR1 reads MNHNS; CDR2 reads SASEGT. The CDR3 DNA reads TGTGCCAGCAGTGTTGCGAAAGAGACCCAGTACTTC. Encoded protein: CASSVAKETQYF.

The V call is TRBV3-1, the J call TRBJ2-7, with 9 bases that match TRBD2. V lost 11 bases, J lost 0 bases, and 20 bases stayed unmatched. The germline gives CDR1 LGHDT, CDR2 YNNKEL (reference sequence). The CDR3 contains 18 residues. The DNA of the CDR3 is TGTGCCTGCTGCCAAGTGTACGCTAGCGGGGCCCCCTCCTACGAGCAGTACTTC. Protein product: CACCQVYASGAPSYEQYF.

This clonotype has only a few counts. The chain carries TRBV7-6 and TRBJ1-1, with D possibly TRBD1 on 5 matching bases. V dropped 1 base and J dropped 12 bases, with 21 bases sitting between them. The length of the CDR3 is 15 residues. The germline CDR1 and CDR2 sequences are SGHVS and FNYEAQ. CDR3: CASSLEVWGGVKTFF. The CDR3 DNA reads as TGTGCCAGCAGCTTAGAGGTTTGGGGCGGAGTTAAAACTTTCTTT.

V is TRBV20-1 and J is TRBJ2-5; 8 positions agree with TRBD1. The ends lost 6 bases at V and 5 bases at J; junction bases unmatched: 8. The CDR3 consists of 13 residues. Per the germline V gene, CDR1 is DFQATT and CDR2 is SNEGSKA (reference sequence). CDR3 bases: TGCAGTGCCCAGGGGGCGCGTCGGGAGACCCAGTACTTC. Translating it yields CSAQGARRETQYF.

The rearrangement uses TRBV2 and TRBJ1-6; no definite D call. Germline CDR1 and CDR2: SNHLY and FYNNEI. V shed 5 bases and J shed 6 bases, with 11 bases lying between them. There are 14 residues in the CDR3. As DNA, the CDR3 is TGTGCCAGCAGTCGGGGTACTTTTAATTCACCCCTCCACTTT. This encodes CASSRGTFNSPLHF.

This rearrangement joins TRBV11-2 to TRBJ2-1; TRBD1 aligns across 8 bases. Germline CDR1 SGHAT, CDR2 FQNNGV. V gave up 5 bases and J gave up 6 bases; unmatched junction bases: 6. This CDR3 is built from 14 residues. CDR3 bases: TGTGCCAGCAGCCCACCGGGACAGGTCAATGAGCAGTTCTTC. Amino acid sequence: CASSPPGQVNEQFF.

This sequence joins TRBV20-1 and TRBJ2-5; 12 bases are a match to TRBD2. The CDR3 has 16 residues. CDR1 and CDR2 (germline): DFQATT, SNEGSKA (reference sequence). With V trimmed by 6 bases and J by 5 bases, 13 bases remained unmatched. The CDR3 nucleotides read TGCAGTGCCTATCACAGTACTAGCGGGGGGCACGAGACCCAGTACTTC. Amino acid sequence: CSAYHSTSGGHETQYF.

This clonotype was recorded many times. J is TRBJ1-6 and V is TRBV7-2; no reliable D call. Germline V gene sequence: CDR1 SGHTA, CDR2 FQGNSA. Trimming shortened V by 2 bases and J by 6 bases, and 2 bases separated the two germline ends. The CDR3 is 12 residues long. The CDR3 region is CASSLSNSPLHF. The CDR3 coding sequence is TGTGCCAGCAGCTTAAGTAATTCACCCCTCCACTTT.

This clonotype was seen a handful of times. V is TRBV28 and J is TRBJ2-5; 9 positions agree with TRBD1. Germline loops: CDR1 MDHEN, CDR2 SYDVKM. The length of the CDR3 is 16 residues. The junction had 13 bases not matched to a gene; V was cut back by 6 bases and J by 5 bases. The CDR3 DNA reads as TGTGCCAGCAGGACCCCCACAGGGGGCGCGGGGGAGACCCAGTACTTC. It translates to CASRTPTGGAGETQYF.

The rearrangement joins TRBV18 to TRBJ2-7, with D maybe TRBD2 (5 bases). The CDR3 covers 14 residues. Germline V lookup: CDR1 KGHSH, CDR2 LQKENI. V dropped 2 bases and J dropped 0 bases, with 8 bases sitting between them. This CDR3 reads CASSPTEDSYEQYF. For the CDR3, the DNA is TGTGCCAGCTCACCAACGGAGGACTCCTACGAGCAGTACTTC.

This clonotype has a count of ten or more. The chain couples TRBV6-2 or TRBV6-3 to TRBJ1-5, with 7 positions matching TRBD1. The J segment lost 3 bases and the V segment lost 4 bases, leaving 3 bases of the junction unmatched. CDR1 MNHEY and CDR2 SVGEGT come from the germline V gene. The CDR3 is made up of 14 amino acids. CDR3 nucleotide sequence: TGTGCCAGCAGTTGGGACAGTGCCAATCAGCCCCAGCATTTT. Its protein is CASSWDSANQPQHF.

This chain uses TRBV5-1 with TRBJ1-1, with D perhaps matching TRBD1 (5 bases). Trimming shortened V by 3 bases and J by 10 bases, and 10 bases separated the two germline ends. CDR3 length: 11 amino acids. The germline V gene has CDR1 SGHRS and CDR2 YFSETQ. Here the CDR3 reads CASSSQAVAFF. CDR3 coding DNA: TGCGCCAGCAGCTCACAGGCGGTAGCTTTCTTT.

This clonotype was counted at least ten times. The chain carries TRBV4-2 and TRBJ1-2; no clear D gene. Trimming took 0 bases from V and 0 from J, leaving 8 bases between them. CDR1 is LGHNA, CDR2 YNFKEQ, per germline. This CDR3 contains 15 residues. The CDR3 region is CASSQDKTPNYGYTF. CDR3 bases: TGTGCCAGCAGCCAAGATAAGACACCTAACTATGGCTACACCTTC.

This chain connects TRBV12-3 or TRBV12-4 to TRBJ2-3; 7 positions match TRBD2. This CDR3 is built from 15 residues. J gave up 3 bases and V 7 bases, and 10 bases lay outside the gene matches. The CDR3 region is CASTGAGENTDTQYF. CDR3 in DNA: TGTGCCAGCACTGGGGCGGGGGAGAATACAGATACGCAGTATTTT.

The V call is TRBV6-2 or TRBV6-3, the J call TRBJ1-4; 11 bases match TRBD1. Germline V gene lookup returns CDR1 MNHEY and CDR2 SVGEGT. V lost 4 bases and J lost 0; bases outside the gene matches: 13. The CDR3 length is 20 residues. The CDR3 region has the DNA TGTGCCAGCAGTTCGCTACCGGGACAGGGGGAAAGTGCAACTAATGAAAAACTGTTTTTT. Protein sequence: CASSSLPGQGESATNEKLFF.

This clonotype was seen only a few times. This chain joins TRBV15 and TRBJ2-1; D possibly uses TRBD1 or TRBD2 (5 bases each). CDR1 and CDR2 from the germline V gene are LNHNV and YYDKDF (reference sequence). This CDR3 is 13 amino acids long. Trimming stripped 2 bases from V and 7 bases from J, with 9 bases between. The DNA for the CDR3 is TGTGCCACCAGCAGACGGGACGTAAATGAGCAGTTCTTC. It is translated as CATSRRDVNEQFF.

This clonotype appeared a few times. The chain is built from TRBV4-1 and TRBJ1-5; 7 nucleotides line up with TRBD1. V was clipped by 1 base and J by 4 bases; unmatched bases: 10. The CDR3 is 17 amino acids. Germline values: CDR1 MGHRA, CDR2 YSYEKL. The CDR3 DNA sequence: TGCGCCAGCAGCCAAGGATCGGTACAGGGGTTAAATCAGCCCCAGCATTTT. Protein: CASSQGSVQGLNQPQHF.

The chain uses TRBV7-2 and TRBJ1-2, with D possibly TRBD1 on 5 matching bases. Germline CDR1 SGHTA, CDR2 FQGNSA. Trimming removed 5 bases at V and 4 bases at J, with 14 bases between. This CDR3 has 14 amino acids. The CDR3 reads CASSVSYGGYGYTF. The CDR3 DNA reads as TGTGCCAGCAGCGTTAGTTATGGGGGCTATGGCTACACCTTC.